This T cell receptor beta chain came from a study of T cells in Graves' hyperthyroidism and ophthalmopathy. General study findings and limits: Most clonotypes expanded in thyroid above 0.001 were likewise present in blood.

This clonotype was seen repeatedly, ten times or more. Its antigen is unknown. Researchers amplified the TCR beta CDR3 regions from RNA transcripts. The TCR CDR3 first-round RT-PCR relied on the HTBI primer set. TCRdb passed the multiplex PCR reads through MiXCR, listing each CDR3 protein once. The repertoire holds hundreds of thousands of distinct CDR3 sequences, with around 20% as singletons. The hyperthyroidism was newly diagnosed and had lasted under 2 months; the patients were aged 18 to 65. The sample taken for sequencing was blood. The source of this sequence is a woman aged 45-60 years with Graves' hyperthyroidism that later progressed to Graves' ophthalmopathy.

CDR3 protein: CASRAGNTLNTEAFF. The CDR3, as DNA: TGTGCCAGCAGGGCGGGAAACACCCTGAACACTGAAGCTTTCTTT. V usage is TRBV12-3 or TRBV12-4 and J usage is TRBJ1-1; D remains ambiguous. V dropped 6 bases and J dropped 0 bases, with 14 bases sitting between them. This CDR3 spans 15 amino acids.